This record concerns one TCR beta chain sequence. Enrolled during active infection, Seattle patients were then followed longitudinally. The method was immunoSEQ multiplex PCR; TCRdb's version includes in-frame clones alone and lacks a portion of them. The sample shows some 80,000 clones, roughly nine tenths of them seen only once. This sample was included in a study of blood T cell repertoires in COVID-19. For the study at large: PBMCs, B-cell-depleted T cells, or T cells provided the cDNA or gDNA that made up the material.

Germline V lookup: CDR1 SGDLS, CDR2 YYNGEE. This CDR3 is 15 amino acids long. Trimming took off 0 bases at V and 1 base at J, with 9 bases between the two ends. Sequencing was carried out using peripheral blood. This chain connects TRBV9 to TRBJ2-3, with TRBD2 as a possible D gene (5 bases). The TCR comes from a man aged 45 to 65 with COVID-19, enrolled during active disease. CDR3 sequence reads: CASSVVFSGTDTQYF. The CDR3 bases are TGTGCCAGCAGCGTAGTGTTTAGCGGCACAGATACGCAGTATTTT.